The 13 T cell receptor beta chains in this list originate from one sample, sequenced in a study of cytomegalovirus exposure and HLA in healthy donors (dated by TCRdb to the late 2010s). Library preparation used the immunoSEQ multiplex PCR assay. The multiplex PCR relied on a mix of 60 forward primers for TCR Vbeta segments and 13 reverse primers for TCR Jbeta segments. As stored in TCRdb, this immuneACCESS dataset retains in-frame rearrangements with V and J assigned. A fraction of the clones does not appear; measured against another copy, unresolved V genes explain less than half of the discrepancy, and the remainder lacks a known reason. This sample holds around 170,000 clones; 65% to 90% were observed only once. The ten largest clones capture 6.3% of the sample. The sequencing sample was made of PBMCs. The receptors stem from a man aged 35-49 years in good health and CMV-seropositive.

The chain uses TRBV11-3 and TRBJ2-1; 7 nucleotides match TRBD2. With 5 bases clipped from V and 5 bases from J, the junction kept 6 bases outside the gene matches. Germline loops: CDR1 SGHNT, CDR2 YENEEA. The CDR3 has 14 amino acids. Here the CDR3 DNA reads TGTGCCAGCAGCCCGGGGGGACCAAACAATGAGCAGTTCTTC. Its protein is CASSPGGPNNEQFF.

The J gene is TRBJ1-6, the V gene TRBV25-1; a possible D gene is TRBD1 (6 bases). V shed 0 bases and J shed 8 bases, with 17 bases lying between them. The CDR3 runs to 17 residues. CDR1 and CDR2 (germline): MGHDK, SYGVNS. DNA of the CDR3: TGTGCCAGCAGTGAATACGGTGGGGGCAGAAGGGATTCACCCCTCCACTTT. This gives the protein CASSEYGGGRRDSPLHF.

This chain connects TRBV10-2 to TRBJ2-1, with 9 bases that match TRBD1. V was pared by 8 bases and J by 4 bases, with 6 bases of the junction left unmatched. CDR3 length: 14 amino acids. Germline V CDR1 and CDR2: WSHSY, SAAADI. CDR3 residues: CASYRQGGYNEQFF. In DNA, the CDR3 is TGCGCCAGCTATAGACAGGGGGGTTACAATGAGCAGTTCTTC.

The V and J genes are TRBV15 and TRBJ2-7; 11 bases line up with TRBD2. Germline V CDR1 and CDR2: LNHNV, YYDKDF (reference sequence). Trimming took 8 bases from V and 2 from J; bases not matched to a gene: 11. The CDR3 contains 16 residues. CDR3 protein: CATGLGLAGGAYEQYF. The CDR3 DNA follows: TGTGCCACCGGTCTAGGATTAGCGGGGGGGGCCTACGAGCAGTACTTC.

This clone was counted once. The gene calls are TRBV23-1 and TRBJ2-7; 7 positions match TRBD1. TRBV23-1 is recorded as an ORF, its role being uncertain. J lost 3 bases, V lost 7 bases, and 9 bases had no gene match. The CDR3 has 14 amino acids. Here the CDR3 DNA reads TGCGCCAGCACCCAACTGACAGGGCGCTACGAGCAGTACTTC. It encodes CASTQLTGRYEQYF.

The chain recombines TRBV9 with TRBJ2-2; 9 bases line up with TRBD2. CDR1 is SGDLS and CDR2 is YYNGEE in the germline V gene. This CDR3 is 15 amino acids long. The V segment lost 5 bases and the J segment 2 bases; nucleotides outside the gene matches: 4. The CDR3 coding sequence is TGTGCCAGCAGGATGACTAGCGGAAACACCGGGGAGCTGTTTTTT. Its protein is CASRMTSGNTGELFF.

The V call is TRBV7-2, the J call TRBJ2-7; 11 nucleotides align to TRBD1. The germline CDR1 and CDR2 sequences are SGHTA and FQGNSA. The V gene end was trimmed by 1 base and the J gene end by 4 bases; junction bases not matched to a gene: 3. CDR3 length: 15 residues. In DNA form, the CDR3 reads TGTGCCAGCAGCTTAGTAGGACAGGGGGCGTACGAGCAGTACTTC. As protein: CASSLVGQGAYEQYF. Looking up the rest from reference TRBV7-2 and TRBJ2-7 gives the full variable domain: GAGVSQSPSNKVTEKGKDVELRCDPISGHTALYWYRQSLGQGLEFLIYFQGNSAPDKSGLPSDRFSAERTGGSVSTLTIQRTQQEDSAVYLCASSLVGQGAYEQYFGPGTRLTVT.

The chain recombines TRBV28 with TRBJ2-2, with D possibly matching TRBD1 (5 bases). Trimming stripped 5 bases from V and 6 bases from J, with 16 bases between. CDR1 is MDHEN and CDR2 is SYDVKM in the germline V gene. CDR3 length: 15 residues. CDR3 nucleotides: TGTGCCAGCAGTGCGACAGACTCGGTAGCCGGGGAGCTGTTTTTT. This gives the protein CASSATDSVAGELFF. Full variable domain (rest looked up from reference TRBV28 and TRBJ2-2): DVKVTQSSRYLVKRTGEKVFLECVQDMDHENMFWYRQDPGLGLRLIYFSYDVKMKEKGDIPEGYSVSREKKERFSLILESASTNQTSMYLCASSATDSVAGELFFGEGSRLTVL.

This clone has only a few counts. The V and J genes are TRBV7-8 and TRBJ2-3; D unclear. V lost 6 bases and J lost 6, with 10 bases in between. This CDR3 is built from 12 residues. Germline loops: CDR1 SGHVS, CDR2 FQNEAQ. The CDR3 spells CASSHNSDTQYF. The CDR3 bases are TGTGCCAGCAGTCATAATAGTGATACGCAGTATTTT.

The rearrangement links TRBV10-1 to TRBJ2-7; maybe TRBD1 (6 bases). CDR1 and CDR2 (germline): WNHNN, SYGVQD (reference sequence). The V end lost 3 bases, the J end lost 5 bases, and 14 bases lay between the germline ends. The CDR3 loop spans 14 amino acids. As DNA, the CDR3 is TGCGCCAGCAGTGACCAGACAGGTCGGCACGAGCAGTACTTC. Translation: CASSDQTGRHEQYF.

This sequence joins TRBV27 and TRBJ2-2; tentative D call: TRBD2 (6 bases). The CDR3 consists of 17 residues. CDR1 MNHEY and CDR2 SMNVEV come from the germline V gene (reference sequence). Trimming removed 5 bases from V and 4 bases from J, with 20 bases in between. CDR3 residues: CASSPLLGSGVTGELFF. As DNA, the CDR3 is TGTGCCAGCAGTCCCCTCCTGGGTAGCGGCGTCACCGGGGAGCTGTTTTTT.

V gene TRBV27 combines with J gene TRBJ2-1; the match to TRBD2 covers 9 bases. The CDR3 has 16 residues. Trimming took 6 bases from V and 7 from J; bases not matched to a gene: 13. Germline V CDR1 and CDR2: MNHEY, SMNVEV (reference sequence). For the CDR3, the DNA is TGTGCCAGCAGATCGCTGACTAGCGGCCCCCCGAATGAGCAGTTCTTC. Protein product: CASRSLTSGPPNEQFF.

The J gene is TRBJ1-2, the V gene TRBV5-1, with a possible D match to TRBD1 (6 bases). Trimming stripped 3 bases from V and 4 bases from J, with 7 bases between. Germline assignment: CDR1 SGHRS and CDR2 YFSETQ. The CDR3 length is 12 residues. In nucleotides, the CDR3 is TGCGCCAGCAGCTCGGACAGCTATGGCTACACCTTC. This codes for CASSSDSYGYTF.